The T cell receptor (beta chain) described here comes from a study of T cell repertoires in ileal Crohn's disease. In its sample, this clone ranks as medium-sized. Patients were adults with ileal or ileocolonic Crohn's disease needing resection. Clones were sequenced by immunoSEQ multiplex PCR, and TCRdb holds only the in-frame ones, with some missing. Of around 17,000 clones listed, less than 65% are singletons. Trimming removed 1 base from V and 6 bases from J, with 9 bases in between. This CDR3 spans 13 amino acids. The V gene's germline CDR1 is SNHLY and CDR2 FYNNEI. The specimen sequenced was ileal tissue. The receptor was derived from an adult with Crohn's disease. The chain employs TRBV2 and TRBJ1-2, with D possibly matching TRBD1 (6 bases). CDR3: CASSEDRVDGYTF. The CDR3 nucleotides read TGTGCCAGCAGTGAAGACAGGGTGGATGGCTACACCTTC.